The 26 T cell receptor beta chains below come from one sample, sequenced in a study of T-cell memory formation after mild COVID-19. TCRdb reprocessed the 5' RACE reads via MiXCR and lists one record per CDR3 protein. The sample gives fewer than 500,000 distinct CDR3 sequences, more than 20% of which show up once; approximately 13% is in the top ten. The sample taken for sequencing was PBMCs or a T cell subset sorted from them (not recorded which). Every receptor here comes from an adult woman who had mild COVID-19 (a few samples of this study predate the infection). Cell type and time point are not known.

This rearrangement joins TRBV7-9 to TRBJ2-1, with TRBD1 identical over 7 bases. Germline V gene data show CDR1 as SEHNR and CDR2 as FQNEAQ (reference sequence). The length of the CDR3 is 15 residues. The ends lost 3 bases at V and 1 base at J; junction bases unmatched: 3. CDR3 sequence: CASSLIQGSYNEQFF. The CDR3 coding sequence is TGTGCCAGCAGCTTGATACAGGGGTCCTACAATGAGCAGTTCTTC. The entire variable domain, with the rest obtained from reference TRBV7-9 and TRBJ2-1, is as follows: DTGVSQNPRHKITKRGQNVTFRCDPISEHNRLYWYRQTLGQGPEFLTYFQNEAQLEKSRLLSDRFSAERPKGSFSTLEIQRTEQGDSAMYLCASSLIQGSYNEQFFGPGTRLTVL.

Ten or more counts support this clonotype. The chain recombines TRBV30 with TRBJ2-7, with a tentative D call TRBD2 (5 bases). V lost 6 bases and J lost 5, with 11 bases in between. The germline CDR1 and CDR2 sequences are GTSNPN and SVGIG (reference sequence). The CDR3 loop spans 11 amino acids. The DNA for the CDR3 is TGTGCCTGTGGGCGGGCACACGAGCAGTACTTC. It is translated as CACGRAHEQYF.

In its sample, this clonotype was seen many times. This chain links TRBV28 with TRBJ2-7; TRBD2 might be the D (5 bases). CDR3 length: 12 residues. The germline V and J ends were trimmed by 5 bases and 3 bases, with 8 bases remaining between them. Germline V lookup: CDR1 MDHEN, CDR2 SYDVKM. The CDR3 region is CASSVRGYEQYF. Written as DNA, the CDR3 is TGTGCCAGCAGTGTACGGGGCTACGAGCAGTACTTC.

DNA for the CDR3: TGTGCCAGCAGCCATGTTTCTCTAGCGGGGGAGCAGTTCTTC. Amino acids: CASSHVSLAGEQFF. J is TRBJ2-1 and V is TRBV3-1; the match to TRBD2 covers 9 bases. The ends lost 3 bases at V and 10 bases at J; junction bases unmatched: 7. Per the germline V gene, CDR1 is LGHDT and CDR2 is YNNKEL (reference sequence). This CDR3 has 14 residues.

This clonotype was seen a handful of times. This chain links TRBV6-2 or TRBV6-3 with TRBJ2-7; D gene unclear. In germline, CDR1 is MNHEY, CDR2 SVGEGT. V lost 6 bases and J lost 3, with 12 bases in between. This CDR3 spans 13 amino acids. The CDR3 reads CASRVGPFYEQYF. The CDR3 DNA follows: TGTGCCAGCAGGGTCGGCCCATTCTACGAGCAGTACTTC.

This clonotype has more than one count but fewer than ten. The chain employs TRBV28 and TRBJ2-3; D remains unclear. The CDR3 has 16 amino acids. From germline, CDR1 is MDHEN and CDR2 SYDVKM. Trimming shortened V by 4 bases and J by 2 bases, and 16 bases separated the two germline ends. CDR3 bases: TGTGCCAGCAGTTACACACGACCTAAGGACACAGATACGCAGTATTTT. Translation: CASSYTRPKDTDTQYF.

CDR3 DNA sequence: TGTGCCAGCAGCTTAGTGACCCAAGAGACCCAGTACTTC. It translates to CASSLVTQETQYF. V gene TRBV7-9 combines with J gene TRBJ2-5, with no clear D. Deletions cut 1 base from V and 1 base from J, with 4 bases between. The CDR3 runs to 13 residues. Germline assignment: CDR1 SEHNR and CDR2 FQNEAQ (reference sequence).

The chain recombines TRBV4-1 with TRBJ1-1; D unclear. In germline, CDR1 is MGHRA, CDR2 YSYEKL. V lost 4 bases and J lost 1, with 10 bases in between. This CDR3 has 14 amino acids. The CDR3 region is CASSRDAGNTEAFF. DNA for the CDR3: TGCGCCAGCAGCCGAGACGCCGGGAACACTGAAGCTTTCTTT.

CDR3 sequence: CASSLDLLSGTDTQYF. The CDR3 DNA reads TGTGCCAGCAGCTTAGATCTCCTATCTGGCACAGATACGCAGTATTTT. The chain is built from TRBV13 and TRBJ2-3; D call uncertain. V was cut by 1 base and J by 1 base, with 12 bases left in between. Per germline, CDR1 PRHDT and CDR2 FYEKMQ (reference sequence). This CDR3 region has 16 residues.

This clonotype was seen more than once but under ten times. The V call is TRBV30, the J call TRBJ2-7; the D is unclear. Germline V gives CDR1 GTSNPN, CDR2 SVGIG (reference sequence). This CDR3 spans 14 amino acids. Between the trimmed V and J ends, which lost 4 bases and 0 bases, there was a span of 13 bases. The CDR3 spells CAWTRLPGSYEQYF. The CDR3 nucleotides read TGTGCCTGGACCCGGCTCCCTGGCTCCTACGAGCAGTACTTC.

The table lists this clonotype with a few counts. The chain uses TRBV29-1 and TRBJ2-1; TRBD1 agrees at 10 bases. Per the germline V gene, CDR1 is SQVTM and CDR2 is ANQGSEA. V lost 4 bases to trimming and J lost 4 bases; unmatched junction nucleotides: 7. CDR3 size: 15 residues. CDR3 nucleotides: TGCAGCGTTGTACCGGGACAGGGGACTTACAATGAGCAGTTCTTC. Residues: CSVVPGQGTYNEQFF.

The genes are TRBV6-2 or TRBV6-3 and TRBJ1-2, with D maybe TRBD1 (6 bases). V lost 5 bases to trimming and J lost 1 base, with 14 bases between them. Germline CDR1 MNHEY, CDR2 SVGEGT. The CDR3 has 15 residues. CDR3 DNA: TGTGCCAGCAGTCCAACAGGGAACCTTAACTATGGCTACACCTTC. This encodes CASSPTGNLNYGYTF.

This clonotype has just a few counts. V gene TRBV4-3 combines with J gene TRBJ2-2; no clear D gene. Per the germline V gene, CDR1 is LGHNA and CDR2 is YSLEER. V dropped 2 bases and J dropped 3 bases, with 7 bases sitting between them. CDR3 size: 14 residues. DNA for the CDR3: TGCGCCAGCAGCCAAAACCGATACACCGGGGAGCTGTTTTTT. This sequence encodes CASSQNRYTGELFF.

The chain carries TRBV4-3 and TRBJ2-7; TRBD1 might be the D (6 bases). The CDR3 length is 14 residues. CDR1 and CDR2 from the germline V gene are LGHNA and YSLEER. V lost 0 bases, J lost 2 bases, and 8 bases lay in between. CDR3 sequence reads: CASSQDRQAYEQYF. The CDR3 region has the DNA TGCGCCAGCAGCCAAGATAGACAGGCCTACGAGCAGTACTTC.

The chain joins TRBV9 to TRBJ2-7, with D maybe TRBD2 (7 bases). V lost 3 bases and J 3 bases, leaving 16 bases between the germline ends. Germline V gives CDR1 SGDLS, CDR2 YYNGEE. The CDR3 length is 15 residues. The CDR3, as DNA: TGTGCCAGCAGCGAAGGGGGGGGTGGTGGCTACGAGCAGTACTTC. It translates to CASSEGGGGGYEQYF.

The rearrangement links TRBV7-9 to TRBJ2-3, with D possibly called TRBD1 or TRBD2 (6 bases each). V was trimmed by 0 bases and J by 0 bases, leaving 16 bases between them. This CDR3 comprises 18 residues. The V gene's germline CDR1 is SEHNR and CDR2 FQNEAQ (reference sequence). The CDR3 DNA is TGTGCCAGCAGCTTAGCCACCGTAGGGGGGTCTAGCACAGATACGCAGTATTTT. It encodes CASSLATVGGSSTDTQYF.

The CDR3 spells CSASSRTYEQYF. CDR3 DNA: TGCAGTGCAAGCAGCAGGACCTACGAGCAGTACTTC. This chain joins TRBV20-1 and TRBJ2-7, with D unresolved. Germline lookup yields CDR1 DFQATT and CDR2 SNEGSKA (reference sequence). V gave up 6 bases and J gave up 2 bases, with 11 bases separating them. This CDR3 has 12 residues.

This clonotype appeared a few times. V and J are TRBV18 and TRBJ2-7; 7 nucleotides line up with TRBD2. Germline values: CDR1 KGHSH, CDR2 LQKENI. The CDR3 covers 16 residues. J was trimmed by 2 bases and V by 3 bases; bases with no gene match: 10. CDR3 in amino acids: CASSPTTAGGAYEQYF. The CDR3 nucleotides read TGTGCCAGCTCACCGACTACGGCTGGGGGGGCCTACGAGCAGTACTTC.

The V gene is TRBV7-9, the J gene TRBJ2-2; D is unclear. The CDR3 is 18 residues long. Germline V gene lookup returns CDR1 SEHNR and CDR2 FQNEAQ (reference sequence). The V gene lost 1 base and the J gene lost 1 base, with 16 bases spanning the gap. The CDR3: CASSLVVYRMENTGELFF. The CDR3 DNA is TGTGCCAGCAGCTTAGTCGTCTACCGAATGGAGAACACCGGGGAGCTGTTTTTT.

The V gene is TRBV7-7, the J gene TRBJ2-1; D is unclear. V lost 6 bases and J lost 7, with 13 bases in between. CDR3 size: 13 residues. Germline CDR1 SSHAT, CDR2 FNYEAQ (reference sequence). The CDR3 sequence: CASSHNAGNEQFF. The DNA for the CDR3 is TGTGCCAGCAGTCACAACGCCGGGAATGAGCAGTTCTTC.

This clonotype was seen more than once but under ten times. V usage is TRBV5-1 and J usage is TRBJ1-2, with D maybe TRBD1 (5 bases). V shed 0 bases and J shed 8 bases, with 8 bases lying between them. The CDR3 has 12 residues. Per germline, CDR1 SGHRS and CDR2 YFSETQ. CDR3 coding DNA: TGCGCCAGCAGCTTGGAGGGGCGAGGCTACACCTTC. Protein: CASSLEGRGYTF.

The chain couples TRBV5-1 to TRBJ2-4, with D perhaps TRBD1 (6 bases). Germline V CDR1 and CDR2: SGHRS, YFSETQ. Trimming removed 6 bases at V and 8 bases at J, with 15 bases between. The CDR3 loop spans 13 amino acids. Here the CDR3 reads CASKSGTRDIQYF. The CDR3 DNA reads TGCGCCAGCAAATCCGGGACACGGGACATTCAGTACTTC.

The chain links TRBV12-3 or TRBV12-4 to TRBJ2-7, with 11 positions matching TRBD2. Germline trimming cut 3 bases from V and 0 bases from J; bases unmatched to any gene: 13. There are 19 residues in the CDR3. CDR3 nucleotides: TGTGCCAGCAGTTTGAGGGCTAGCGGGGGGTTCCTAAGCTCCTACGAGCAGTACTTC. Protein product: CASSLRASGGFLSSYEQYF.

This clonotype has a handful of counts. The genes are TRBV29-1 and TRBJ1-5, with 9 bases aligning to TRBD1. Germline CDR1 is SQVTM and CDR2 is ANQGSEA. J lost 5 bases, V lost 7 bases, and 9 bases had no gene match. The CDR3 is 14 amino acids. CDR3 nucleotide sequence: TGCAGCGCTGCCGGGACAGGGAAGGATCAGCCCCAGCATTTT. It specifies CSAAGTGKDQPQHF.

The V and J genes are TRBV14 and TRBJ2-1; 8 bases map to TRBD2. V trimming: 3 bases; J trimming: 4 bases; junction bases outside the gene matches: 8. Per the germline V gene, CDR1 is SGHDN and CDR2 is FVKESK. The CDR3 runs to 16 residues. This chain's CDR3 is CASSHRAGVGYNEQFF. CDR3 coding DNA: TGTGCCAGCAGCCACCGAGCGGGAGTTGGGTACAATGAGCAGTTCTTC.

The chain uses TRBV19 and TRBJ1-5; 8 bases match TRBD1. CDR1 and CDR2 from the germline V gene are LNHDA and SQIVND (reference sequence). The V and J ends lost 5 bases and 5 bases, in that order; junction bases with no gene match: 5. This CDR3 is built from 14 residues. The CDR3 DNA sequence: TGTGCCAGTAGTGCTGACAGGGGCCATCAGCCCCAGCATTTT. Encoded protein: CASSADRGHQPQHF.